The 9 T cell receptor beta chains presented below share a single source sample, sequenced in a study of early T cells in non-severe SARS-CoV-2 infection. TCRdb reprocessed the 5' RACE reads with MiXCR, giving one entry per CDR3 protein. The repertoire holds tens of thousands of distinct CDR3 sequences, with about 4% as singletons. Specimen: whole blood. The receptor set was obtained from an adult who was a healthcare worker with PCR-confirmed SARS-CoV-2 infection or an uninfected control (not recorded which).

This clonotype showed up many times. V is TRBV10-2 and J is TRBJ2-5, with D tentatively TRBD2 (6 bases). The ends were cut back, 7 bases at V and 1 base at J, with 13 bases in the middle. CDR1 and CDR2 from the germline V gene are WSHSY and SAAADI. The CDR3 has 14 amino acids. CDR3 sequence (DNA): TGCGCCAGCAACCCCCGGGGGTCCCAAGAGACCCAGTACTTC. Translation gives CASNPRGSQETQYF.

This clonotype was seen at least ten times. The rearrangement links TRBV7-2 to TRBJ2-5; perhaps TRBD1 as D (6 bases). Germline V gene lookup returns CDR1 SGHTA and CDR2 FQGNSA. CDR3 size: 17 residues. V was cut by 2 bases and J by 1 base, with 17 bases left in between. CDR3 sequence (DNA): TGTGCCAGCAGCTTAAGGTCGGCAGGGGAGAGCCAAGAGACCCAGTACTTC. This gives the protein CASSLRSAGESQETQYF.

This clonotype was observed at least ten times. V is TRBV20-1 and J is TRBJ2-5; D possibly matches TRBD1 or TRBD2 (6 bases each). Trimming pared 6 bases from V and 3 bases from J, leaving 11 bases between. This CDR3 contains 12 residues. Germline lookup yields CDR1 DFQATT and CDR2 SNEGSKA (reference sequence). In DNA, the CDR3 is TGCAGTGCCCGCGGGGACAAAGAGACCCAGTACTTC. It specifies CSARGDKETQYF.

This clonotype occurred many times. The V and J genes are TRBV21-1 and TRBJ1-5. TRBV21-1 is labeled a pseudogene. The CDR3 is made up of 19 amino acids. CDR3 residues: CASSTYGDSAADSNQPQHF. CDR3 DNA: TGTGCCAGCAGCACCTACGGGGACTCCGCTGCCGATAGCAATCAGCCCCAGCATTTT.

This clonotype was recorded many times. The V call is TRBV4-1, the J call TRBJ2-7; 8 bases agree with TRBD1. CDR3 size: 15 residues. J lost 6 bases, V lost 4 bases, and 11 bases had no gene match. Germline V CDR1 and CDR2: MGHRA, YSYEKL. CDR3 coding DNA: TGCGCCAGCAGCCCGGCCTACAGGGGGAAAGGCGAGCAGTACTTC. Amino acids: CASSPAYRGKGEQYF.

This clonotype appeared many times. J is TRBJ1-6 and V is TRBV3-1; 8 nucleotides align to TRBD1. V lost 1 base, J lost 7 bases, and 9 bases stayed unmatched. The CDR3 length is 17 residues. Germline V gives CDR1 LGHDT, CDR2 YNNKEL (reference sequence). Here the CDR3 DNA reads TGTGCCAGCAGCCAAGTGGGAGACAGGGGAAAGAATTCACCCCTCCACTTT. It codes for CASSQVGDRGKNSPLHF.

This clonotype was found many times. This sequence joins TRBV18 and TRBJ1-4; D not resolved. Germline CDR1 and CDR2: KGHSH and LQKENI. The CDR3 consists of 14 residues. V lost 8 bases, J lost 0 bases, and 10 bases lay in between. The CDR3 is CASAKPPTNEKLFF. The CDR3 region has the DNA TGTGCCAGCGCGAAGCCTCCAACTAATGAAAAACTGTTTTTT.

This clonotype was counted at least ten times. The chain combines TRBV12-3 or TRBV12-4 with TRBJ1-4, with 7 nucleotides matching TRBD1. CDR3 size: 15 residues. Trimming took 8 bases from V and 5 from J; bases not matched to a gene: 11. This CDR3 is CASGRTDRENEKLFF. The CDR3 region has the DNA TGTGCCAGCGGCAGGACTGACAGGGAGAATGAAAAACTGTTTTTT.

This clonotype was picked up a small number of times. V usage is TRBV3-1 and J usage is TRBJ2-5; 9 bases agree with TRBD2. Trimming cost V 4 bases and J 5 bases; bases outside gene matches: 8. CDR1 is LGHDT, CDR2 YNNKEL, per germline (reference sequence). CDR3 size: 15 residues. CDR3 protein: CASSPSAGGGETQYF. DNA for the CDR3: TGTGCCAGCAGCCCCTCAGCGGGGGGAGGGGAGACCCAGTACTTC.